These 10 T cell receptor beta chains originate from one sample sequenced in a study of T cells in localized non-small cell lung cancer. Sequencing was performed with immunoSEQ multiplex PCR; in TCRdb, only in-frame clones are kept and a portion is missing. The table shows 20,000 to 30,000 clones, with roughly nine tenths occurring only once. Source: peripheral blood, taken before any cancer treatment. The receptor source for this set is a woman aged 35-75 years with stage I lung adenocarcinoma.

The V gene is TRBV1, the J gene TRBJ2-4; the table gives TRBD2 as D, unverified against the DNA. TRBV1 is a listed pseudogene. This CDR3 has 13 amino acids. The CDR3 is CTSTRVAKNIQYF. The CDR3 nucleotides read TGCACCAGCACCCGAGTAGCCAAAAACATTCAGTACTTC.

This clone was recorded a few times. CDR3 region: CASSLSVLAVWTEAFF. The CDR3 region has the DNA TGTGCCAGCAGCTTATCTGTGTTGGCCGTGTGGACTGAAGCTTTCTTT. The rearrangement links TRBV11-2 to TRBJ1-1; no reliable D call. V lost 2 bases and J 5 bases, leaving 18 bases between the germline ends. Germline CDR1 and CDR2: SGHAT and FQNNGV. This CDR3 has 16 amino acids.

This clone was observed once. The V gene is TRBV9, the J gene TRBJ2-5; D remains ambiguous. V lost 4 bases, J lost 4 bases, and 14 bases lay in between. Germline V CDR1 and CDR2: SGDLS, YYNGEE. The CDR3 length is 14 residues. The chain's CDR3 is CASSPIGERETQYF. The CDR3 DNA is TGTGCCAGCAGCCCAATTGGAGAAAGAGAGACCCAGTACTTC.

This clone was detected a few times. Written as DNA, the CDR3 is TGTGCCAGCAGCCCAGGTCCCGCAGATACGCAGTATTTT. It encodes CASSPGPADTQYF. This rearrangement joins TRBV9 to TRBJ2-3; D is ambiguous. The germline V gene has CDR1 SGDLS and CDR2 YYNGEE. The V gene lost 4 bases and the J gene lost 4 bases, with 10 bases spanning the gap. The CDR3 totals 13 residues.

CDR3 region: CASSAASIGHNEQFF. CDR3 bases: TGTGCCAGCAGCGCAGCATCAATTGGCCACAATGAGCAGTTCTTC. The V call is TRBV9, the J call TRBJ2-1; no clear D. CDR1 and CDR2 (germline): SGDLS, YYNGEE. The CDR3 sequence is 15 residues long. V was clipped by 3 bases and J by 5 bases, with 15 bases between them.

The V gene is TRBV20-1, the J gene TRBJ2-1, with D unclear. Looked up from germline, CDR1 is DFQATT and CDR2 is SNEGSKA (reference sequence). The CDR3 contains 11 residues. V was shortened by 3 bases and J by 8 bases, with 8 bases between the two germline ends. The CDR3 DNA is TGCAGTGCTAGGTTGGCCTATGAGCAGTTCTTC. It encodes CSARLAYEQFF.

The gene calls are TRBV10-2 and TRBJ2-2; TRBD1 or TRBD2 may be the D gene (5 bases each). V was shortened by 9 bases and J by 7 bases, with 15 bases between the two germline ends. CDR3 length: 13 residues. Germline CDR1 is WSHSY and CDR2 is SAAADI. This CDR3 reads CASGTVADGELFF. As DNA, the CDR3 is TGCGCCAGTGGGACGGTGGCGGACGGGGAGCTGTTTTTT.

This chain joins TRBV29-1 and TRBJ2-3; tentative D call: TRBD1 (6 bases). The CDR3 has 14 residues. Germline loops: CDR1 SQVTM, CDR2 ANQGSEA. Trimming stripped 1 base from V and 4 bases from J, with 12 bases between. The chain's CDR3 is CSVEGGGRSDTQYF. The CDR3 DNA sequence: TGCAGCGTTGAAGGTGGGGGCCGTTCAGATACGCAGTATTTT.

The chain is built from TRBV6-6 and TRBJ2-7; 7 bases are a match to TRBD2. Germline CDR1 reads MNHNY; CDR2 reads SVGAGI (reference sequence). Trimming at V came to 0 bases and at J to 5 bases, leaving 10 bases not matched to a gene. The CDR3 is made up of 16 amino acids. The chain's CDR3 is CASSYSGGGGFHEQYF. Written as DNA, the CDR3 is TGTGCCAGCAGTTACTCTGGCGGGGGAGGTTTCCACGAGCAGTACTTC.

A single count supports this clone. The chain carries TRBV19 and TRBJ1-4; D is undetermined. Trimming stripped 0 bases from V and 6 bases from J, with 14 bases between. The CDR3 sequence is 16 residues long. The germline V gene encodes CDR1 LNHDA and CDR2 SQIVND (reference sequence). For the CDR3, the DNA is TGTGCCAGTAGTATAGACTCTGGTGGGTTGGATGAAAAACTGTTTTTT. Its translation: CASSIDSGGLDEKLFF.